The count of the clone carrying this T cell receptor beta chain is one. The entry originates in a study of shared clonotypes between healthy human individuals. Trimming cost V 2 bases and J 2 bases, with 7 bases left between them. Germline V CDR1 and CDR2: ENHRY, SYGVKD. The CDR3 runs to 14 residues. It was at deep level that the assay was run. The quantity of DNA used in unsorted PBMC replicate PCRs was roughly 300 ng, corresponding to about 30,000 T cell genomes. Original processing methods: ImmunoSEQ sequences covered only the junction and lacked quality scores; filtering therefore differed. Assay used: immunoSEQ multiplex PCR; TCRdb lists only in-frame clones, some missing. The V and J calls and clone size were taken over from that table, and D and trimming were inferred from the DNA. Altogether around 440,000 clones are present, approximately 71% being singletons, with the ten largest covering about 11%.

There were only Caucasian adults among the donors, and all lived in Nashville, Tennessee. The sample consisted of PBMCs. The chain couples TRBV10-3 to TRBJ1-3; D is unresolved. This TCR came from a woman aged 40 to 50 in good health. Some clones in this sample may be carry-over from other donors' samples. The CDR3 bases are TGTGCCATCAGTGAGCGGGAACCTGGAAACACCATATATTTT. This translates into CAISEREPGNTIYF.